This TCR beta chain was identified in a study of identical twins. Study-wide points: Modelling approaches yielded underestimates of out-of-frame TCR alpha sharing between monozygotic twins.

On this clonotype itself: Its cognate antigen is unknown.

Via MiXCR, TCRdb re-called the 5' RACE reads, giving one row per CDR3 protein. The sample carries some 1,700,000 distinct CDR3 sequences, around 29% recorded once. Everyone who gave samples was a healthy Caucasian. This CDR3 has 16 amino acids. Germline assignment: CDR1 DFQATT and CDR2 SNEGSKA (reference sequence). The V end lost 8 bases, the J end lost 4 bases, and 24 bases lay between the germline ends. J is TRBJ2-1 and V is TRBV20-1; D is ambiguous. The receptor was derived from a newborn girl in good health. The sequencing sample was made of cord blood. CDR3 coding DNA: TGCAGTACCCGACGGACGACCCAGAGGCCTTACAATGAGCAGTTCTTC. Translation: CSTRRTTQRPYNEQFF.